The next 5 T cell receptor beta chains were all read from a single sample in a study of cytomegalovirus exposure and HLA in healthy donors. PCR primers comprised 60 Vbeta and 13 Jbeta primers. Measured with immunoSEQ multiplex PCR; TCRdb has only the in-frame clones, and not every one. The sample contains under 250,000 clones, about 85% of which appear only once. Sequencing input: PBMCs. All receptors derive from a girl aged 2 to 10 in good health and CMV-seronegative.

This chain connects TRBV7-2 to TRBJ1-2; the match to TRBD1 covers 10 bases. V shed 5 bases, J shed 5 bases, and the junction held 11 bases outside the gene matches. This CDR3 has 16 amino acids. Germline V gene sequence: CDR1 SGHTA, CDR2 FQGNSA. CDR3 sequence: CASSLPPGTGDYGYTF. The CDR3 DNA is TGTGCCAGCAGCCTCCCGCCCGGGACAGGGGATTATGGCTACACCTTC. Supplemented by reference TRBV7-2 and TRBJ1-2, the full variable domain reads GAGVSQSPSNKVTEKGKDVELRCDPISGHTALYWYRQSLGQGLEFLIYFQGNSAPDKSGLPSDRFSAERTGGSVSTLTIQRTQQEDSAVYLCASSLPPGTGDYGYTFGSGTRLTVV.

The chain couples TRBV5-1 to TRBJ2-2; TRBD1 agrees at 9 bases. The CDR3 has 15 amino acids. V lost 4 bases, J lost 4 bases, and 5 bases stayed unmatched. In germline, CDR1 is SGHRS, CDR2 YFSETQ. The CDR3 bases are TGCGCCAGCAGCCCAGACAGGGGGGTCACCGGGGAGCTGTTTTTT. As protein: CASSPDRGVTGELFF.

The J gene is TRBJ1-2, the V gene TRBV2, with D unresolved. V was clipped by 6 bases and J by 0 bases, with 8 bases between them. Germline values: CDR1 SNHLY, CDR2 FYNNEI. The CDR3 spans 13 residues. The CDR3 loop reads CASRGRSNYGYTF. The CDR3 nucleotides are TGTGCCAGCAGAGGGAGGTCTAACTATGGCTACACCTTC.

Only a few counts were recorded for this clone. The chain employs TRBV6-5 and TRBJ1-1; unclear D gene. Germline V lookup: CDR1 MNHEY, CDR2 SVGAGI. V lost 0 bases and J lost 5, with 7 bases in between. CDR3 size: 13 residues. CDR3 residues: CASSYSRGTEAFF. In DNA, the CDR3 is TGTGCCAGCAGTTACTCGAGAGGGACTGAAGCTTTCTTT.

The J gene is TRBJ2-7, the V gene TRBV6-5; possibly TRBD1 for D (5 bases). The CDR3 covers 15 residues. Germline loops: CDR1 MNHEY, CDR2 SVGAGI. V lost 0 bases and J lost 3, with 12 bases in between. CDR3 loop: CASSYSSPTGYEQYF. The DNA of the CDR3 is TGTGCCAGCAGTTACTCGAGTCCCACAGGCTACGAGCAGTACTTC.